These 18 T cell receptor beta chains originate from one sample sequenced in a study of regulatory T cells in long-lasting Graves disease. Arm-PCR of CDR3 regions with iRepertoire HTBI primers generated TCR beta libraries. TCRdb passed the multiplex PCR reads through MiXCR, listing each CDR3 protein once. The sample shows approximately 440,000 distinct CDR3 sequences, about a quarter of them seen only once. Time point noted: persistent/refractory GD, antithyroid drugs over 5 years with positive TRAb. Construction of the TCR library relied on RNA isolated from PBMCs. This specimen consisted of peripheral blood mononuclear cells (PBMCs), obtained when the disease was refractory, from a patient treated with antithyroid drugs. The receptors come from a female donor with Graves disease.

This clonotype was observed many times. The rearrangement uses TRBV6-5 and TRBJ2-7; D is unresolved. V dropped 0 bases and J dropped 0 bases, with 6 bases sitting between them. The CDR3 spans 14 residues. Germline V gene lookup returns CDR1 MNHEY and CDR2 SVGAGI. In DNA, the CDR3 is TGTGCCAGCAGTTACTCCGGCTCCTCCTACGAGCAGTACTTC. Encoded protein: CASSYSGSSYEQYF.

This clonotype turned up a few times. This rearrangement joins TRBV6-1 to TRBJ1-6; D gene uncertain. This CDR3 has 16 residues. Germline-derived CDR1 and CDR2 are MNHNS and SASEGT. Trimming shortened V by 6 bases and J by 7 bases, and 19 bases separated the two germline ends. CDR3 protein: CASSPIKRSANSPLHF. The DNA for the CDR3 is TGTGCCAGCAGCCCAATTAAAAGGTCCGCCAATTCACCCCTCCACTTT.

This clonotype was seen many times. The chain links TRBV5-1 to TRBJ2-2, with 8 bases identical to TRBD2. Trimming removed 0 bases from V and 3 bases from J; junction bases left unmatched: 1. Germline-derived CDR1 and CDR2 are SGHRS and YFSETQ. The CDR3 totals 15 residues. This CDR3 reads CASSLVGRDTGELFF. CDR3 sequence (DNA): TGCGCCAGCAGCTTGGTCGGGAGGGACACCGGGGAGCTGTTTTTT.

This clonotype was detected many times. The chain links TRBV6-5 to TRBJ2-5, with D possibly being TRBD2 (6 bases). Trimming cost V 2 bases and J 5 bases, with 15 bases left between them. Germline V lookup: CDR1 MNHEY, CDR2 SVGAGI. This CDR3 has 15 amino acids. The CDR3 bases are TGTGCCAGCAGTTACCTAGGAGGGGCCGGGGAGACCCAGTACTTC. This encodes CASSYLGGAGETQYF.

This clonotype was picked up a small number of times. The CDR3 DNA is TGTGCCAGCAGCTTCGGGATAATTACAGCTGAAGCTTTCTTT. This sequence encodes CASSFGIITAEAFF. The chain employs TRBV7-2 and TRBJ1-1; no firm D call. The ends were cut back, 3 bases at V and 6 bases at J, with 14 bases in the middle. The CDR3 spans 14 residues. Per germline, CDR1 SGHTA and CDR2 FQGNSA.

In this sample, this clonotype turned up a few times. In nucleotides, the CDR3 is TGCAGTGCTAGCCCTTTGAGGGAGGTTATCCACGAGCAGTACTTC. Translation gives CSASPLREVIHEQYF. V and J are TRBV20-1 and TRBJ2-7; D is possibly TRBD2 (6 bases). The CDR3 sequence is 15 residues long. With 3 bases removed from V and 5 bases from J, the gap between germline ends came to 20 bases. In germline, CDR1 is DFQATT, CDR2 SNEGSKA (reference sequence).

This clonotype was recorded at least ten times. This chain's CDR3 is CASSRQANEKLFF. The CDR3 coding sequence is TGCGCCAGCAGCCGACAGGCTAATGAAAAACTGTTTTTT. The V call is TRBV5-1, the J call TRBJ1-4, with D perhaps TRBD1 (6 bases). CDR3 length: 13 amino acids. Germline V gene lookup returns CDR1 SGHRS and CDR2 YFSETQ. Trimming stripped 4 bases from V and 3 bases from J, with 7 bases between.

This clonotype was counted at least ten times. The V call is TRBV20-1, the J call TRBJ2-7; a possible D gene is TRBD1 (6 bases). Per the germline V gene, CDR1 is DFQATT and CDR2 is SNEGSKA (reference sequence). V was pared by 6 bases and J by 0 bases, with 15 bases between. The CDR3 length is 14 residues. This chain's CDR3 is CSATRTVSSYEQYF. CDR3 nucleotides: TGCAGTGCAACCCGGACAGTTAGCTCCTACGAGCAGTACTTC.

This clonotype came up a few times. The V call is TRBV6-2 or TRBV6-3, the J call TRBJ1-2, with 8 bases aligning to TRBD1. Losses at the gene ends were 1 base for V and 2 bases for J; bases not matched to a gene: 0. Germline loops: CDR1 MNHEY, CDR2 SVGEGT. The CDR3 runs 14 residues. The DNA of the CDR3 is TGTGCCAGCAGTTACTACAGGGGGAACTATGGCTACACCTTC. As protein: CASSYYRGNYGYTF.

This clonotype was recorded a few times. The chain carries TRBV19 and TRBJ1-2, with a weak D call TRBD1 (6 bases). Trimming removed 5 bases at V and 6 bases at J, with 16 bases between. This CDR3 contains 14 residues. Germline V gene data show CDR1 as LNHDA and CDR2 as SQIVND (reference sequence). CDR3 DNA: TGTGCCAGTAGTCGATGGACAGCAGACGATGGCTACACCTTC. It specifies CASSRWTADDGYTF.

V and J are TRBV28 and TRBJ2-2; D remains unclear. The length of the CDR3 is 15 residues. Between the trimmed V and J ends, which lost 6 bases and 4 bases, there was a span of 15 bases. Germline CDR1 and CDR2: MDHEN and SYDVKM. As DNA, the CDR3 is TGTGCCAGCAGCCCTAATGGAGCGTCCACCGGGGAGCTGTTTTTT. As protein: CASSPNGASTGELFF.

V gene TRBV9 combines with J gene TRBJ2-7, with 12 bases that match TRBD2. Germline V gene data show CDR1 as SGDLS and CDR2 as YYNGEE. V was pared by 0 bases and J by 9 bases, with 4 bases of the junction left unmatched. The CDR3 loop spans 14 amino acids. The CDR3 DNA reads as TGTGCCAGCAGCGTAGAAGGACTAGCGGGGATGCAGTACTTC. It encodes CASSVEGLAGMQYF.

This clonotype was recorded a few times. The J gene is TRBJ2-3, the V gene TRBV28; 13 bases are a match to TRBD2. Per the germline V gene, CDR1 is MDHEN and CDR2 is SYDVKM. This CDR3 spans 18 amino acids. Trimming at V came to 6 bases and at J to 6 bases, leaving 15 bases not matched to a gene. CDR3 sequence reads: CASRTGLAGVNRADTQYF. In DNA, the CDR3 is TGTGCCAGCAGAACTGGACTAGCGGGAGTCAACCGGGCGGATACGCAGTATTTT.

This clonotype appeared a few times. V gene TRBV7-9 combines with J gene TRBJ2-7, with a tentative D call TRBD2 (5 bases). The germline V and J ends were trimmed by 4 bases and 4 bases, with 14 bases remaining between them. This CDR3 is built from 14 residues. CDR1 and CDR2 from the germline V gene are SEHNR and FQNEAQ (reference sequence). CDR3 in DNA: TGTGCCAGCAGCTCCGCGGGTTCTGGATACGAGCAGTACTTC. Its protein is CASSSAGSGYEQYF.

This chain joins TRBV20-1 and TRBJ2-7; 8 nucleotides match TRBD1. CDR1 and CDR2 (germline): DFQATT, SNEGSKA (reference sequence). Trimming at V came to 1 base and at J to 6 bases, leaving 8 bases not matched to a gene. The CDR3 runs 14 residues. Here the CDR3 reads CSARADRDSAEQYF. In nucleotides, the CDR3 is TGCAGTGCTAGAGCGGACAGGGATAGTGCCGAGCAGTACTTC.

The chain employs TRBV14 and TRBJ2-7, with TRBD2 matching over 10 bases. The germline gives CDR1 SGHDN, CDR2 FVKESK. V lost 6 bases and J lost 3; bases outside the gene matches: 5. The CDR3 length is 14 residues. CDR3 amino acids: CASRATSGNYEQYF. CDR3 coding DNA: TGTGCCAGCAGGGCCACTAGCGGGAACTACGAGCAGTACTTC.

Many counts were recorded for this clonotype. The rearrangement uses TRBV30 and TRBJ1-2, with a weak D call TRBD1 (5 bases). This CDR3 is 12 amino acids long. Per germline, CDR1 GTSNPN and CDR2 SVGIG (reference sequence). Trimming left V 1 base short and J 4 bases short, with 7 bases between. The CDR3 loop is CAWSATVYGYTF. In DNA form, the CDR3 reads TGTGCCTGGAGTGCGACAGTCTATGGCTACACCTTC.

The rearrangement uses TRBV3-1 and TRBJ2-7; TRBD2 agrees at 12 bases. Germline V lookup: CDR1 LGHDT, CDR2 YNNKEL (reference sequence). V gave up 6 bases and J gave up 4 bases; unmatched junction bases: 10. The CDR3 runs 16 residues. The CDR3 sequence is CASSRTSGTLGYEQYF. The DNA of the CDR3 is TGTGCCAGCAGTCGGACTAGCGGGACCCTAGGATACGAGCAGTACTTC.